The 20 T cell receptor beta chains presented below share a single source sample, sequenced in a study of T-cell memory formation after mild COVID-19. TCRdb re-called the 5' RACE reads with MiXCR, one entry per CDR3 protein. The sample lists 200,000 to 250,000 distinct CDR3 sequences, roughly 14% occurring once. The sample was PBMCs or a T cell subset sorted from them (not recorded which). Every receptor here comes from an adult woman who had mild COVID-19 (a few samples of this study predate the infection). Cell type and time point are not known.

This clonotype was counted only a few times. The chain joins TRBV7-2 to TRBJ1-5, with D perhaps TRBD1 (5 bases). V was pared by 0 bases and J by 11 bases, with 17 bases between. CDR1 and CDR2 (germline): SGHTA, FQGNSA. The CDR3 consists of 15 residues. The DNA of the CDR3 is TGTGCCAGCAGCTTAGCGAGGACAACCCAGTCAGCCCAGCATTTT. Amino acids: CASSLARTTQSAQHF.

This clonotype was seen a handful of times. The CDR3 protein is CASSHGSGGPSSYEQYF. DNA of the CDR3: TGTGCCAGCAGCCACGGGAGCGGCGGGCCCAGCTCCTACGAGCAGTACTTC. The chain carries TRBV4-2 and TRBJ2-7; D is perhaps TRBD2 (6 bases). This CDR3 has 17 amino acids. Trimming removed 3 bases at V and 0 bases at J, with 18 bases between. Per germline, CDR1 LGHNA and CDR2 YNFKEQ.

The chain couples TRBV19 to TRBJ2-1; D possibly corresponds to TRBD2 (6 bases). Germline CDR1 is LNHDA and CDR2 is SQIVND (reference sequence). CDR3 length equals 20 residues. The V end lost 0 bases, the J end lost 2 bases, and 23 bases lay between the germline ends. CDR3 DNA sequence: TGTGCCAGTAGTATAGACCCCCGATCCCCACGCACGGGAGCCTACAATGAGCAGTTCTTC. Its translation: CASSIDPRSPRTGAYNEQFF.

The rearrangement joins TRBV24-1 to TRBJ2-1, with unresolved D. Trimming took off 4 bases at V and 1 base at J, with 13 bases between the two ends. The germline V gene has CDR1 KGHDR and CDR2 SFDVKD. The CDR3 has 16 amino acids. CDR3 nucleotide sequence: TGTGCCACCAGTGACTCGGTTCGAGCGTCCTACAATGAGCAGTTCTTC. Encoded protein: CATSDSVRASYNEQFF.

The chain uses TRBV2 and TRBJ1-2, with TRBD1 as a possible D gene (6 bases). V was clipped by 3 bases and J by 7 bases, with 12 bases between them. Germline CDR1 and CDR2: SNHLY and FYNNEI. CDR3 length: 13 residues. The CDR3 loop reads CASSDRGGGGYTF. Written as DNA, the CDR3 is TGTGCCAGCAGTGACAGGGGAGGCGGTGGCTACACCTTC.

The rearrangement links TRBV29-1 to TRBJ2-6; 9 positions match TRBD1. V lost 5 bases and J lost 0; bases outside the gene matches: 8. The CDR3 sequence is 17 residues long. The germline V gene encodes CDR1 SQVTM and CDR2 ANQGSEA. CDR3 nucleotides: TGCAGCGTTTTTTCCGGGACAGGGAACTCTGGGGCCAACGTCCTGACTTTC. Amino acid sequence: CSVFSGTGNSGANVLTF.

Only a few counts were recorded for this clonotype. The chain couples TRBV7-9 to TRBJ2-7; tentative D call: TRBD1 (5 bases). In germline, CDR1 is SEHNR, CDR2 FQNEAQ (reference sequence). There are 13 residues in the CDR3. Trimming took off 5 bases at V and 3 bases at J, with 11 bases between the two ends. The CDR3 here is CASSPWGSYEQYF. CDR3 DNA: TGTGCCAGCAGCCCCTGGGGCAGCTACGAGCAGTACTTC.

The rearrangement uses TRBV5-1 and TRBJ2-1; 9 nucleotides align to TRBD1. CDR1 and CDR2 from the germline V gene are SGHRS and YFSETQ. This CDR3 is built from 15 residues. Trimming at V came to 2 bases and at J to 10 bases, leaving 10 bases not matched to a gene. As DNA, the CDR3 is TGCGCCAGCAGCTTCGCCGGGACAGGGACTTCCGAGCAGTTCTTC. This translates into CASSFAGTGTSEQFF.

The gene calls are TRBV5-1 and TRBJ1-1; D gene ambiguous. The CDR3 totals 11 residues. Per germline, CDR1 SGHRS and CDR2 YFSETQ. With 8 bases removed from V and 11 bases from J, the gap between germline ends came to 16 bases. The CDR3 DNA is TGCGCCAGTCGGAGTGGACCCAACGCTTTCTTT. Amino acids: CASRSGPNAFF.

This clonotype has at least ten counts. The chain joins TRBV7-2 to TRBJ2-1; tentatively, D is TRBD1 (7 bases). Germline V gives CDR1 SGHTA, CDR2 FQGNSA. This CDR3 has 13 amino acids. Trimming removed 5 bases at V and 9 bases at J, with 14 bases between. For the CDR3, the DNA is TGTGCCAGCAGCCCGGACAGGCGGGGTGAGCAGTTCTTC. Protein sequence: CASSPDRRGEQFF.

The V and J genes are TRBV29-1 and TRBJ2-1; D might be TRBD1 or TRBD2, each matching 5 bases. This CDR3 region has 17 residues. Per the germline V gene, CDR1 is SQVTM and CDR2 is ANQGSEA. V shed 2 bases and J shed 0 bases, with 17 bases lying between them. The CDR3 loop reads CSVELRGYRSSYNEQFF. The DNA of the CDR3 is TGCAGCGTTGAATTGAGGGGCTACCGCAGCTCCTACAATGAGCAGTTCTTC.

This clonotype was seen ten or more times. CDR3 DNA: TGTGCCAGCAGCGTGGAATCCTACGAGCAGTACTTC. Protein product: CASSVESYEQYF. The chain links TRBV7-9 to TRBJ2-7, with no clear D. CDR3 length equals 12 residues. Looked up from germline, CDR1 is SEHNR and CDR2 is FQNEAQ (reference sequence). The V gene lost 5 bases and the J gene lost 1 base, with 6 bases spanning the gap.

This clonotype was counted between two and nine times. The chain links TRBV7-6 to TRBJ2-1; 9 nucleotides align to TRBD1. The germline gives CDR1 SGHVS, CDR2 FNYEAQ. This CDR3 contains 14 residues. J lost 10 bases, V lost 1 base, and 5 bases had no gene match. The CDR3 DNA is TGTGCCAGCAGCTTAGGGACAGGGGCGACGGAGCAGTTCTTC. This translates into CASSLGTGATEQFF.

The gene calls are TRBV12-3 or TRBV12-4 and TRBJ2-7; D ambiguous. Between the trimmed V and J ends, which lost 5 bases and 2 bases, there was a span of 10 bases. CDR3 size: 13 residues. The CDR3 region has the DNA TGTGCCAGCAGTCCCCCTTTCACCTACGAGCAGTACTTC. The encoded protein is CASSPPFTYEQYF.

The V call is TRBV5-1, the J call TRBJ2-3; D remains ambiguous. The CDR3 loop spans 14 amino acids. Germline V gives CDR1 SGHRS, CDR2 YFSETQ. Trimming removed 4 bases at V and 0 bases at J, with 9 bases between. CDR3 protein: CASSVSGSTDTQYF. CDR3 coding DNA: TGCGCCAGCAGCGTTTCCGGCAGCACAGATACGCAGTATTTT.

In this sample, this clonotype turned up a few times. The V gene is TRBV5-1, the J gene TRBJ2-3; D gene ambiguous. Trimming cost V 0 bases and J 2 bases, with 7 bases left between them. CDR3 size: 14 residues. CDR1 is SGHRS and CDR2 is YFSETQ in the germline V gene. CDR3 coding DNA: TGCGCCAGCAGCTTGGGGCAGACCACAGATACGCAGTATTTT. Its protein product is CASSLGQTTDTQYF.

In DNA, the CDR3 is TGTGCCAGCAGCGACGAATTGAACACTGAAGCTTTCTTT. Its protein is CASSDELNTEAFF. This chain links TRBV2 with TRBJ1-1; D gene unclear. Deletions cut 6 bases from V and 0 bases from J, with 8 bases between. The CDR3 extends over 13 amino acids. CDR1 and CDR2 (germline): SNHLY, FYNNEI.

This clonotype was counted between two and nine times. The V call is TRBV24-1, the J call TRBJ2-1, with 9 bases aligning to TRBD2. J was trimmed by 6 bases and V by 7 bases; bases with no gene match: 9. Germline V gene lookup returns CDR1 KGHDR and CDR2 SFDVKD. CDR3 length: 15 amino acids. The CDR3 reads CATSPPGLAFNEQFF. In DNA form, the CDR3 reads TGTGCCACCAGCCCTCCCGGACTAGCGTTCAATGAGCAGTTCTTC.

The table lists this clonotype with a few counts. The chain couples TRBV2 to TRBJ1-5; D may be TRBD1 (5 bases). Germline V gene lookup returns CDR1 SNHLY and CDR2 FYNNEI. The CDR3 totals 14 residues. V lost 4 bases to trimming and J lost 4 bases, with 11 bases between them. CDR3 DNA sequence: TGTGCCAGCAGTGTGTCTTGGGGGAATCAGCCCCAGCATTTT. This translates into CASSVSWGNQPQHF. The full variable domain, in which reference TRBV2 and TRBJ1-5 provide the parts outside the CDR3, is EPEVTQTPSHQVTQMGQEVILRCVPISNHLYFYWYRQILGQKVEFLVSFYNNEISEKSEIFDDQFSVERPDGSNFTLKIRSTKLEDSAMYFCASSVSWGNQPQHFGDGTRLSIL.

This clonotype showed up just a few times. The rearrangement uses TRBV4-2 and TRBJ2-2; a weak D match, TRBD2 (6 bases). In germline, CDR1 is LGHNA, CDR2 YNFKEQ. V was trimmed by 0 bases and J by 5 bases, leaving 10 bases between them. The CDR3 runs to 15 residues. The CDR3 loop reads CASSQEVGRTGELFF. CDR3 DNA: TGTGCCAGCAGCCAAGAGGTGGGGAGGACCGGGGAGCTGTTTTTT.